This T cell receptor beta chain was captured in a study of shared clonotypes between healthy human individuals. Study-wide findings and caveats: Some naive CD4 clonotypes, roughly 4.8%, turned up in common across several donors. Generation probabilities were higher for clonotypes shared across all four sorted-subset donors than for unshared ones.

The V gene lost 4 bases and the J gene lost 3 bases, with 11 bases spanning the gap. This CDR3 region has 15 residues. Germline CDR1 and CDR2: SGHNT and YYREEE (reference sequence). In the authors' workflow: Owing to the provision of junction-only sequences devoid of quality scores by immunoSEQ, filtering differed. Assay used: immunoSEQ multiplex PCR; TCRdb lists only in-frame clones, some missing. V and J calls and clone size are copied from that table; D and trimming were computed from the DNA. The repertoire has over 2 million clones, 85% to 95% of them found once; the top ten carry more than 0.1%. About this clone itself: Its antigen is still unknown.

The TCR was taken from a man younger than 35 in good health. Sequenced material: naive CD4+ T cells sorted from blood. Subset here: CD45RA+ positively selected. The rearrangement joins TRBV5-4 to TRBJ2-6; D is unclear. The CDR3 loop reads CASSPLAYGANVLTF. DNA of the CDR3: TGTGCCAGCAGCCCGCTGGCCTATGGGGCCAACGTCCTGACTTTC.